This TCR beta chain was identified during a study of CD8+ T cells in alopecia areata. Study findings and constraints: Tofacitinib significantly reduced both scalp clonality and expanded CD8+ clones among the top 100. The treated group had a single nonresponder, limiting CD8+ expansion-response conclusions.

Comment on this clone: Antigen unknown.

cDNA reverse transcribed from extracted RNA served as the sequencing template. Repertoires were generated with immunoSEQ multiplex PCR, while TCRdb's copy carries only in-frame clones and drops some. Of more than 200,000 clones listed, approximately 72% are singletons. The CDR3 has 16 residues. Germline values: CDR1 LNHNV, CDR2 YYDKDF (reference sequence). V was trimmed by 1 base and J by 2 bases, leaving 14 bases between them. Treatment given: oral pan-JAK inhibitor, 5-10 mg twice daily. The study team obtained lesional scalp punch biopsies and peripheral blood from alopecia areata patients. The chain employs TRBV15 and TRBJ2-5, with D perhaps TRBD2 (5 bases). The receptor was derived from a human donor with alopecia areata. The sample consisted of CD4+ T cells sorted from blood, taken at approximately week 42, from a patient treated with tofacitinib. The CDR3 sequence: CATSRVAGAPQETQYF. CDR3 in DNA: TGTGCCACCAGCAGAGTGGCGGGCGCCCCTCAAGAGACCCAGTACTTC.